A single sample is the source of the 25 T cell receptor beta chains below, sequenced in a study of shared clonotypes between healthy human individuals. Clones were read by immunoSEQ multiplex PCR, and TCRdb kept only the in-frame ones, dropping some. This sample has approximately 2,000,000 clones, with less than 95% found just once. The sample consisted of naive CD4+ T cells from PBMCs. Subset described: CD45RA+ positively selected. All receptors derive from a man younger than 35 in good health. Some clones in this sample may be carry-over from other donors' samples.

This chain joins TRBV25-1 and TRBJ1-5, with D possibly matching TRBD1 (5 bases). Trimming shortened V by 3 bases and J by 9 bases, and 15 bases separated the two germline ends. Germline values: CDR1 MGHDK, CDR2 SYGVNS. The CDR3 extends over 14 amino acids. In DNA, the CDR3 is TGTGCCAGCAGTGAGCCTGCAGGGAAAAGGCCCCAGCATTTT. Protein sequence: CASSEPAGKRPQHF.

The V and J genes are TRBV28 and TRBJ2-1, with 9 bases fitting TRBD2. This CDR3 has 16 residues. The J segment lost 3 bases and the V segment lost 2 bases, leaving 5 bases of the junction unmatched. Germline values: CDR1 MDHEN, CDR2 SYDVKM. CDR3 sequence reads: CASSLIETSGYNEQFF. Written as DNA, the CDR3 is TGTGCCAGCAGTTTAATTGAGACTAGCGGCTACAATGAGCAGTTCTTC.

As DNA, the CDR3 is TGTGCCAGCAGCTTAGATAGGTACACCGGGGAGCTGTTTTTT. This sequence encodes CASSLDRYTGELFF. The chain links TRBV11-3 to TRBJ2-2, with D hard to call. The CDR3 spans 14 residues. V gave up 0 bases and J gave up 3 bases, with 5 bases separating them. Per germline, CDR1 SGHNT and CDR2 YENEEA.

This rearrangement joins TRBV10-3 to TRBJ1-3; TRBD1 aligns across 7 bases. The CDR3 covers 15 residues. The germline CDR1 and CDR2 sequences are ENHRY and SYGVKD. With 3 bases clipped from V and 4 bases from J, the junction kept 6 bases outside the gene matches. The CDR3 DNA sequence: TGTGCCATCAGTGAAAGGGGGCCCTTGGGAAACACCATATATTTT. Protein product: CAISERGPLGNTIYF.

The CDR3 reads CASRPKDRESYEQYF. The CDR3 nucleotides read TGTGCCAGTCGCCCTAAGGACAGGGAGAGCTACGAGCAGTACTTC. The chain carries TRBV19 and TRBJ2-7; 8 bases agree with TRBD1. With V trimmed by 8 bases and J by 3 bases, 12 bases remained unmatched. Per the germline V gene, CDR1 is LNHDA and CDR2 is SQIVND (reference sequence). CDR3 length: 15 amino acids.

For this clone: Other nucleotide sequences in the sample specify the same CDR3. The CDR3 bases are TGTGCCAGCAGCTTAGGAGTCTCTGGAAACACCATATATTTT. Translation gives CASSLGVSGNTIYF. V gene TRBV7-8 combines with J gene TRBJ1-3; D uncertain. Deletions cut 1 base from V and 0 bases from J, with 4 bases between. Germline loops: CDR1 SGHVS, CDR2 FQNEAQ. There are 14 residues in the CDR3.

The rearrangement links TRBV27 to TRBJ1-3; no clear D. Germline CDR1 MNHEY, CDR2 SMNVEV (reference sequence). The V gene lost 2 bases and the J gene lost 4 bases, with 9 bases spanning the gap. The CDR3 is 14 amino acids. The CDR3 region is CASSLSLRGNTIYF. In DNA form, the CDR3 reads TGTGCCAGCAGTTTAAGTCTCAGGGGAAACACCATATATTTT.

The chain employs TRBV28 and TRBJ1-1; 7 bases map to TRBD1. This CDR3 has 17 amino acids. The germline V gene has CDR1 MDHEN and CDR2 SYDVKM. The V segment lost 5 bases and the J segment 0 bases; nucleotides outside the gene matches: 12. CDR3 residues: CASSLLQGGMMNTEAFF. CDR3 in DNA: TGTGCCAGCAGTCTCCTCCAGGGGGGAATGATGAACACTGAAGCTTTCTTT.

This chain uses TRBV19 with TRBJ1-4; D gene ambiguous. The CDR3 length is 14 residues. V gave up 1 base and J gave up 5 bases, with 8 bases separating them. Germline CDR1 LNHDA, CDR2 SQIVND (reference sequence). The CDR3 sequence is CASSIGTRNEKLFF. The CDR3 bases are TGTGCCAGTAGTATAGGTACACGGAATGAAAAACTGTTTTTT.

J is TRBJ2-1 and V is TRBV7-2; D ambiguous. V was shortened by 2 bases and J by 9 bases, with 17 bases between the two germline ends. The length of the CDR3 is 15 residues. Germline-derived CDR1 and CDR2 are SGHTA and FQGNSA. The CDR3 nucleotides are TGTGCCAGCAGCTTACTTGGAACTTCAGTCGTTGAGCAGTTCTTC. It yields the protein CASSLLGTSVVEQFF. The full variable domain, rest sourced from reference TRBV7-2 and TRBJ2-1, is GAGVSQSPSNKVTEKGKDVELRCDPISGHTALYWYRQSLGQGLEFLIYFQGNSAPDKSGLPSDRFSAERTGGSVSTLTIQRTQQEDSAVYLCASSLLGTSVVEQFFGPGTRLTVL.

In DNA form, the CDR3 reads TGTGCCAGCAGTCCGGGTGTCTCCTACGAGCAGTACTTC. Amino acid sequence: CASSPGVSYEQYF. The rearrangement uses TRBV6-5 and TRBJ2-7, with D unclear. From germline, CDR1 is MNHEY and CDR2 SVGAGI. Trimming removed 5 bases at V and 0 bases at J, with 8 bases between. This CDR3 region has 13 residues.

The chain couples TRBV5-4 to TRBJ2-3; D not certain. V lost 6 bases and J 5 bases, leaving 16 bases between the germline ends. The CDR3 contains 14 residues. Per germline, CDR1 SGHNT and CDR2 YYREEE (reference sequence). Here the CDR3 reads CASIPPRDLDTQYF. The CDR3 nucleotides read TGTGCCAGCATCCCCCCCAGAGATTTAGATACGCAGTATTTT.

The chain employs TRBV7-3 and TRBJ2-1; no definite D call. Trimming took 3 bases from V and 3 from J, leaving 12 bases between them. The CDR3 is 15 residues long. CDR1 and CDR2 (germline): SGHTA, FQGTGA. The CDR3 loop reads CASSFRFGDYNEQFF. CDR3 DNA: TGTGCCAGCAGCTTTCGCTTTGGGGACTACAATGAGCAGTTCTTC.

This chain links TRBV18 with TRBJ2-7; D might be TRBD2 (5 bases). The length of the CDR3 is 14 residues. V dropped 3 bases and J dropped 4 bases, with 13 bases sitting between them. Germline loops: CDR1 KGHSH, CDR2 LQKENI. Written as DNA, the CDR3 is TGTGCCAGCTCACCGTCGAGGGTAGGGTACGAGCAGTACTTC. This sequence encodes CASSPSRVGYEQYF.

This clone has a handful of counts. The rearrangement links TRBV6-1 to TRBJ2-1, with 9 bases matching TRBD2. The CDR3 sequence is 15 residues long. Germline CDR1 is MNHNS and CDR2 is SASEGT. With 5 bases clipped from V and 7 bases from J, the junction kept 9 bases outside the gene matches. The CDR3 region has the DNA TGTGCCAGCAGTCCCCTTAGCGGGAGAGTGAATGAGCAGTTCTTC. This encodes CASSPLSGRVNEQFF.

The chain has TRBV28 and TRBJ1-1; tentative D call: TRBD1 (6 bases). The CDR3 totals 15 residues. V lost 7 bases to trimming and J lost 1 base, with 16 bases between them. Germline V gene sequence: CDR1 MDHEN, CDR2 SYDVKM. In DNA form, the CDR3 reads TGTGCCAGCAACCTTGGAGGGACACAGAACACTGAAGCTTTCTTT. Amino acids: CASNLGGTQNTEAFF.

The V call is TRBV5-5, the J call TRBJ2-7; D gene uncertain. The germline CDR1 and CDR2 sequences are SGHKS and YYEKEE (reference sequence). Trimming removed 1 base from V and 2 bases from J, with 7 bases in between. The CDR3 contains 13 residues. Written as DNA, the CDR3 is TGTGCCAGCAGCTTGTCAGGCGCCTACGAGCAGTACTTC. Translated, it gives CASSLSGAYEQYF.

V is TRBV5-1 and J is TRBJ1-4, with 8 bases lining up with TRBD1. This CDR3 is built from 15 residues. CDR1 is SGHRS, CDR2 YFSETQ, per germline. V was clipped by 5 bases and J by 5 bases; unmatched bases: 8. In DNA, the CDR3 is TGCGCCAGCAGGCCTACCGGGACAGGAAATGAAAAACTGTTTTTT. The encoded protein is CASRPTGTGNEKLFF.

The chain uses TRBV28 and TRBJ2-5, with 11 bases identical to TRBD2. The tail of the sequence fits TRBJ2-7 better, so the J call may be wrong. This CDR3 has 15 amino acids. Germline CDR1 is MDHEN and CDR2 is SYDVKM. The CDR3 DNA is TGTGCCAGCAGCACGAACCCACTAGCGGGAGTCGAGCAGTACTTC. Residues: CASSTNPLAGVEQYF.

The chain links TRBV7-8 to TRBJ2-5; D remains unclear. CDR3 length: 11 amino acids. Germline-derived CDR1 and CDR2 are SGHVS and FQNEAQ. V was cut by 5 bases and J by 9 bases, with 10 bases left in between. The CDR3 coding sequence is TGTGCCAGCAGCACCGCCTGGGCCCAGTACTTC. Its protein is CASSTAWAQYF.

CDR3 DNA sequence: TGTGCCAGCAGCTTAATCATGAACACTGAAGCTTTCTTT. It is translated as CASSLIMNTEAFF. The V call is TRBV11-1, the J call TRBJ1-1; D remains unclear. This CDR3 region has 13 residues. Deletions cut 2 bases from V and 0 bases from J, with 4 bases between. The V gene's germline CDR1 is SGHAT and CDR2 FQDESV (reference sequence).

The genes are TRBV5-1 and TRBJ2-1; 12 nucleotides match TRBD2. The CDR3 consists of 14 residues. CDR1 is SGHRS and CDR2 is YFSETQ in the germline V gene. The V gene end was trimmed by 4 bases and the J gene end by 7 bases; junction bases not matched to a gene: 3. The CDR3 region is CASSQTSGRNEQFF. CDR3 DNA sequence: TGCGCCAGCAGCCAGACTAGCGGGAGAAATGAGCAGTTCTTC.

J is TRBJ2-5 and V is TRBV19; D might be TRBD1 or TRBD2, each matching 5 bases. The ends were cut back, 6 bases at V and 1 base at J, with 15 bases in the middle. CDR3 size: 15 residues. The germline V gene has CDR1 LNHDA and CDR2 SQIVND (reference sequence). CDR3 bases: TGTGCCAGTAGGAAAGAGGGGTTGGGCCAAGAGACCCAGTACTTC. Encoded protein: CASRKEGLGQETQYF.

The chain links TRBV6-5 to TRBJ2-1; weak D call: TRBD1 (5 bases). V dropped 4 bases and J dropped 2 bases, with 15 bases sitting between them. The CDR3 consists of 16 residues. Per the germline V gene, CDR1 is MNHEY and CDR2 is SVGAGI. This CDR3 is CASSFRTGDPYNEQFF. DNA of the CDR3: TGTGCCAGCAGTTTCCGTACAGGTGACCCCTACAATGAGCAGTTCTTC.

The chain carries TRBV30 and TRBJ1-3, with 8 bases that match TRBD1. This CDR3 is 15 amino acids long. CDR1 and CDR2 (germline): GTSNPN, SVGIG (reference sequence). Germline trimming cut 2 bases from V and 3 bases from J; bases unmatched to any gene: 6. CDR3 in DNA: TGTGCCTGGAGTACGACAGGGGTTGGTGGAAACACCATATATTTT. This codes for CAWSTTGVGGNTIYF.